This T cell receptor beta chain was captured by sequencing in a study of blood T cell repertoires in COVID-19. Study as a whole: The samples span acute and convalescent COVID-19 from the United States, Italy and Spain. PBMCs, B-cell-depleted T cells, or T cells provided the cDNA or gDNA that made up the material.

The CDR3 runs to 17 residues. Looked up from germline, CDR1 is SNHLY and CDR2 is FYNNEI. V shed 5 bases, J shed 1 base, and the junction held 12 bases outside the gene matches. As originally analysed: The authors estimated nucleated cell counts from reference gene primer amplification. Measured with immunoSEQ multiplex PCR; TCRdb has only the in-frame clones, and not every one. Clone size and the V and J calls come from that table; the DNA yielded D and trimming. Seen here are approximately 470,000 clones, roughly 88% observed once, and the top ten hold about 3%. Sequenced sample: peripheral blood. This TCR was recovered from a human donor in a cohort sampled during active COVID-19. The genes are TRBV2 and TRBJ1-2; TRBD1 aligns across 8 bases. The CDR3 is CASSSGQGASLNYGYTF. For the CDR3, the DNA is TGTGCCAGCAGTTCCGGACAGGGAGCCTCTCTTAACTATGGCTACACCTTC.